This T cell receptor beta chain originates from a study of T cell repertoires in cytomegalovirus infection. Study findings and constraints: The ex vivo response was dominated by HLA-C-restricted CMV-specific TCR beta clonotypes.

Of note for this clonotype: The antigen remains undetermined.

TCRdb reprocessed the reads via MiXCR and lists one record per CDR3 protein. Of 830,000 or so distinct CDR3 sequences in the sample, about 31% were seen once. Germline values: CDR1 SGHDN, CDR2 FVKESK. J lost 2 bases, V lost 6 bases, and 6 bases had no gene match. The CDR3 length is 15 residues. The input for sequencing was cultured CD8+ T cells from PBMCs, taken from culture after CMV antigen stimulation. This clonotype was obtained from a human donor in good health (CMV status not recorded). Some clones in this sample may be carry-over from other donors' samples. The rearrangement uses TRBV14 and TRBJ2-3, with 9 positions matching TRBD1. The CDR3 is CASRPWTGATDTQYF. DNA for the CDR3: TGTGCCAGCAGACCCTGGACAGGGGCCACAGATACGCAGTATTTT.